The clone carrying this T cell receptor beta chain came up once. The sample originates from a study of T cell responses to AZD1222 COVID-19 vaccine. Using immunoSEQ multiplex PCR, the repertoire was profiled, and TCRdb retains in-frame clones only, with some absent. The sample shows over 95,000 clones, approximately 91% of them seen only once. This CDR3 spans 14 amino acids. Trimming left V 6 bases short and J 0 bases short, with 9 bases between. Per germline, CDR1 LNHDA and CDR2 SQIVND (reference sequence). This sequence joins TRBV19 and TRBJ1-5, with D perhaps TRBD1 (6 bases). The source of this sequence is an adult who received the AZD1222 COVID-19 vaccine. Sequenced here: peripheral blood, sampled 28 days after the second AZD1222 dose. CDR3 sequence reads: CASSRDISNQPQHF. CDR3 DNA sequence: TGTGCCAGTAGCAGGGACATTAGCAATCAGCCCCAGCATTTT. Drawing the rest from reference TRBV19 and TRBJ1-5, the complete variable domain is DGGITQSPKYLFRKEGQNVTLSCEQNLNHDAMYWYRQDPGQGLRLIYYSQIVNDFQKGDIAEGYSVSREKKESFPLTVTSAQKNPTAFYLCASSRDISNQPQHFGDGTRLSIL.